Included here is one T cell receptor (beta chain) sequence, with context. The data are from a study of T cell changes during pregnancy in multiple sclerosis. Produced via immunoSEQ multiplex PCR; TCRdb's table is partial and in-frame only. The sample includes around 71,000 clones, about 92% seen only once; the top ten take approximately 1.2%. The specimen was peripheral blood, collected in the third trimester of pregnancy. The TCR comes from a female donor with multiple sclerosis, enrolled in a pregnancy study.

In nucleotides, the CDR3 is TGTGCCAGCGGCACCGGGACAGGGAACGAGCAGTACTTC. Amino acid sequence: CASGTGTGNEQYF. This sequence joins TRBV2 and TRBJ2-7; 9 positions agree with TRBD1. From germline, CDR1 is SNHLY and CDR2 FYNNEI. The CDR3 has 13 amino acids. The V and J ends lost 8 bases and 5 bases, in that order; junction bases with no gene match: 7.